The 13 T cell receptor beta chains listed next were all sequenced from one sample in a study of spatial heterogeneity in lung cancer (dated by TCRdb to the late 2010s). Library preparation employed 5' RACE. Instrument used: NextSeq 500. TCRdb trimmed public reads at Q25 via fastp, called clones via MiXCR and kept in-frame beta chains. Identical CDR3 proteins give one entry, which carries the most common genes and DNA. The sample table lists about 52,000 distinct CDR3 sequences, roughly 8.1% of them with a count of one. Roughly 35% of the sample rests with the top ten. The time point label corresponds to: blood at routine non-recurrence follow-up after resection. TCR sequencing used whole RNA extracted from tumor and nontumor lung tissue, or from cryopreserved PBMC samples, without cell sorting. The source was PBMCs, collected at follow-up. The receptors were gathered from a female donor with early-stage non-small cell lung cancer.

This clonotype was counted at least ten times. The rearrangement uses TRBV5-1 and TRBJ2-5; no reliable D call. V dropped 2 bases and J dropped 0 bases, with 11 bases sitting between them. Per germline, CDR1 SGHRS and CDR2 YFSETQ. The CDR3 runs to 15 residues. The CDR3 region has the DNA TGCGCCAGCAGCTTAAATCTGGCAGACCAAGAGACCCAGTACTTC. Protein product: CASSLNLADQETQYF.

This chain joins TRBV20-1 and TRBJ2-3, with 8 bases matching TRBD2. The CDR3 is 16 residues long. J gave up 2 bases and V 8 bases, and 15 bases lay outside the gene matches. Germline CDR1 DFQATT, CDR2 SNEGSKA (reference sequence). The CDR3 DNA is TGCAGTCAATTAGCGGGGCCGACGGCCGACACAGATACGCAGTATTTT. It specifies CSQLAGPTADTDTQYF.

The CDR3: CASSPGTGKTYEQYF. The CDR3 DNA reads TGCGCCAGCAGCCCCGGGACAGGGAAAACCTACGAGCAGTACTTC. The rearrangement links TRBV5-1 to TRBJ2-7; 9 bases map to TRBD1. Germline V CDR1 and CDR2: SGHRS, YFSETQ. The CDR3 covers 15 residues. The trim removed 4 bases at V and 2 bases at J, leaving 7 bases unmatched.

In the case of this clonotype: This may arise from a read error, as a much more abundant clone is one base away. The J gene is TRBJ1-5, the V gene TRBV5-1, with 8 bases that match TRBD1. Per the germline V gene, CDR1 is SGHRS and CDR2 is YFSETQ. There are 13 residues in the CDR3. In DNA form, the CDR3 reads TGCGCCAGCAGCAGTGGGACAGGCCAGCCCCGGCATTTT. Its translation is CASSSGTGQPRHF. Drawing the rest from reference TRBV5-1 and TRBJ1-5, the complete variable domain is KAGVTQTPRYLIKTRGQQVTLSCSPISGHRSVSWYQQTPGQGLQFLFEYFSETQRNKGNFPGRFSGRQFSNSRSEMNVSTLELGDSALYLCASSSGTGQPRHFGDGTRLSIL.

This clonotype was seen many times. This sequence joins TRBV5-1 and TRBJ1-6; no reliable D call. The CDR3 sequence is 15 residues long. Germline V gives CDR1 SGHRS, CDR2 YFSETQ. With 0 bases removed from V and 5 bases from J, the gap between germline ends came to 9 bases. Here the CDR3 DNA reads TGCGCCAGCAGCTTGGACCTGAATCATAATTCACCCCTCCACTTT. Its translation is CASSLDLNHNSPLHF.

Many counts were recorded for this clonotype. The V call is TRBV3-1, the J call TRBJ2-3; D uncertain. This CDR3 spans 13 amino acids. With 1 base removed from V and 0 bases from J, the gap between germline ends came to 2 bases. Per the germline V gene, CDR1 is LGHDT and CDR2 is YNNKEL (reference sequence). DNA for the CDR3: TGTGCCAGCAGCCAAGCAAGCACAGATACGCAGTATTTT. Its translation: CASSQASTDTQYF.

This clonotype occurred many times. The chain combines TRBV4-1 with TRBJ2-3, with 8 bases identical to TRBD1. The junction had 13 bases not matched to a gene; V was cut back by 2 bases and J by 3 bases. This CDR3 region has 18 residues. Germline CDR1 is MGHRA and CDR2 is YSYEKL. The CDR3 DNA sequence: TGCGCCAGCAGCCAAAAAAGGCTTCCGGACAGGGTAACAGATACGCAGTATTTT. Translated: CASSQKRLPDRVTDTQYF.

There are a few counts of this clonotype. The J gene is TRBJ2-7, the V gene TRBV3-1, with D perhaps TRBD2 (5 bases). Trimming shortened V by 0 bases and J by 4 bases, and 16 bases separated the two germline ends. The CDR3 sequence is 16 residues long. Germline CDR1 reads LGHDT; CDR2 reads YNNKEL (reference sequence). The CDR3 DNA follows: TGTGCCAGCAGCCAAGATGTGGCGGGTCTGAAGTACGAGCAGTACTTC. Protein sequence: CASSQDVAGLKYEQYF.

This clonotype appeared many times. The V gene is TRBV7-2, the J gene TRBJ2-5; D not resolved. Per germline, CDR1 SGHTA and CDR2 FQGNSA. CDR3 length equals 12 residues. V lost 5 bases and J 5 bases, leaving 9 bases between the germline ends. The DNA for the CDR3 is TGTGCCAGCAGCACGGTAGGGGAGACCCAGTACTTC. This sequence encodes CASSTVGETQYF.

The rearrangement uses TRBV2 and TRBJ2-7; D call uncertain. Germline CDR1 SNHLY, CDR2 FYNNEI. Trimming took off 2 bases at V and 4 bases at J, with 6 bases between the two ends. The CDR3 has 12 amino acids. This CDR3 reads CASSERVYEQYF. The CDR3 bases are TGTGCCAGCAGTGAAAGGGTTTACGAGCAGTACTTC.

The table lists this clonotype with a few counts. The rearrangement uses TRBV5-1 and TRBJ1-1, with a possible D match to TRBD1 (5 bases). Germline values: CDR1 SGHRS, CDR2 YFSETQ. The CDR3 is made up of 13 amino acids. V was pared by 4 bases and J by 5 bases, with 12 bases between. In nucleotides, the CDR3 is TGCGCCAGCAGCCTTCTGGGGCGGACTGAAGCTTTCTTT. Translated, it gives CASSLLGRTEAFF. The variable domain in full, with the rest retrieved from reference TRBV5-1 and TRBJ1-1, is KAGVTQTPRYLIKTRGQQVTLSCSPISGHRSVSWYQQTPGQGLQFLFEYFSETQRNKGNFPGRFSGRQFSNSRSEMNVSTLELGDSALYLCASSLLGRTEAFFGQGTRLTVV.

There are many counts of this clonotype. The chain employs TRBV5-1 and TRBJ2-5; TRBD2 is a possible D gene (6 bases). Trimming took 3 bases from V and 7 from J, leaving 10 bases between them. This CDR3 is built from 12 residues. Germline CDR1 SGHRS, CDR2 YFSETQ. CDR3 loop: CASSWDFGTQYF. Written as DNA, the CDR3 is TGCGCCAGCAGCTGGGACTTCGGGACCCAGTACTTC.

This clonotype was detected many times. A junction boundary mismatches the germline segment, possibly from a read error. The chain joins TRBV10-1 to TRBJ1-1; the D is unclear. Per germline, CDR1 WNHNN and CDR2 SYGVQD (reference sequence). CDR3 length: 16 residues. CDR3 sequence reads: CASTELIEPGNTEAFF. CDR3 nucleotides: TGCGCCAGCACTGAGCTGATTGAACCGGGGAACACTGAAGCTTTCTTT.